This entry is about one TCR beta chain. CDR3 length: 15 amino acids. The germline V gene has CDR1 SGHTA and CDR2 FQGTGA. V gave up 5 bases and J gave up 7 bases; unmatched junction bases: 2. Generated by immunoSEQ multiplex PCR, the TCRdb table keeps only in-frame clones and is missing some. The sample has some 250,000 clones, roughly 90% seen once. Those who participated ranged in age from roughly 18 to 100 years and resided in approximately 23 US areas. This record belongs to a study of blood T cell repertoires in COVID-19. On the study more broadly: Sample material is recorded as cDNA or gDNA derived from T cells, B-cell-depleted T cells, or PBMCs.

Sequenced: PBMCs or T cells enriched from blood (not recorded which). The chain joins TRBV7-3 to TRBJ2-1, with 16 bases identical to TRBD2. The clonotype was recovered from a man aged 35-49 years who had recovered from COVID-19. For the CDR3, the DNA is TGTGCCAGCAGCAAGGGACTAGCGGGAGGGAATGAGCAGTTCTTC. It encodes CASSKGLAGGNEQFF.